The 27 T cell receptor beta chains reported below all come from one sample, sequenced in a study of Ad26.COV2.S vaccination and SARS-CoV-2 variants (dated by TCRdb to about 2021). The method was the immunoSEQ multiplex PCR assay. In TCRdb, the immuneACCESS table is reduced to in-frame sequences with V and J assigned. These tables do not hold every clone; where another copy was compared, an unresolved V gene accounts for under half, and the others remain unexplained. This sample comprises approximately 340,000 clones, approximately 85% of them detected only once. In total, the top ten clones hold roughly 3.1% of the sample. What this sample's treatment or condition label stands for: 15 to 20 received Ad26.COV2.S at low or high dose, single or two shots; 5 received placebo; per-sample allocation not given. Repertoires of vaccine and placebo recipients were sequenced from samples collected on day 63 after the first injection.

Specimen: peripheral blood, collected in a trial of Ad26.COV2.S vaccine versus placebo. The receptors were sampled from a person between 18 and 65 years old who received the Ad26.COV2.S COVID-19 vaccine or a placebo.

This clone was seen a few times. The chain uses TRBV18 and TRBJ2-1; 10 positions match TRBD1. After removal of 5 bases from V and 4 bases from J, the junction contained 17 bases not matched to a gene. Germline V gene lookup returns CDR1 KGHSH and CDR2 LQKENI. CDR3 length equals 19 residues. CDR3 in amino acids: CASSGTPGQGLIRYNEQFF. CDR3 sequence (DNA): TGTGCCAGCTCAGGCACCCCGGGACAGGGGTTAATTAGGTACAATGAGCAGTTCTTC. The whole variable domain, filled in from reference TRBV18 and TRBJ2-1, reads NAGVMQNPRHLVRRRGQEARLRCSPMKGHSHVYWYRQLPEEGLKFMVYLQKENIIDESGMPKERFSAEFPKEGPSILRIQQVVRGDSAAYFCASSGTPGQGLIRYNEQFFGPGTRLTVL.

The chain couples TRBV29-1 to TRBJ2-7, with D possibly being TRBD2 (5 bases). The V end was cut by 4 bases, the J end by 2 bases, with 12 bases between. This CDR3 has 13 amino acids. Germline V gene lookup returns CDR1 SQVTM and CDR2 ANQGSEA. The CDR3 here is CSVVGGGAYEQYF. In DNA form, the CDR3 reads TGCAGCGTTGTTGGCGGAGGAGCCTACGAGCAGTACTTC.

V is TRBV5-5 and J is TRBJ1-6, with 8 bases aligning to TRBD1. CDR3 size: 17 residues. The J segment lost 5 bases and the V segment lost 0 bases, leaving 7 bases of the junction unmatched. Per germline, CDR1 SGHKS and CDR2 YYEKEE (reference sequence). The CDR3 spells CASSLGDRRSNNSPLHF. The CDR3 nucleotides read TGTGCCAGCAGCTTGGGGGACAGGCGCTCTAATAATTCACCCCTCCACTTT.

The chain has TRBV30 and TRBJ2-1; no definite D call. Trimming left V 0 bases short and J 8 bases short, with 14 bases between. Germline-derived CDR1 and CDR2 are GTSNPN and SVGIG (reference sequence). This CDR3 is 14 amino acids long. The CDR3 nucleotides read TGTGCCTGGAGTGTAACCGGTCTAGGCTATGAGCAGTTCTTC. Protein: CAWSVTGLGYEQFF.

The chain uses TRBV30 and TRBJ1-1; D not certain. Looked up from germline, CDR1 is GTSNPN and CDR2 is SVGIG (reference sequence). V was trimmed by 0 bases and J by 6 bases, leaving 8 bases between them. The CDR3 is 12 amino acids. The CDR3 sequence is CAWSVKGAEAFF. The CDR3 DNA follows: TGTGCCTGGAGTGTAAAAGGAGCTGAAGCTTTCTTT.

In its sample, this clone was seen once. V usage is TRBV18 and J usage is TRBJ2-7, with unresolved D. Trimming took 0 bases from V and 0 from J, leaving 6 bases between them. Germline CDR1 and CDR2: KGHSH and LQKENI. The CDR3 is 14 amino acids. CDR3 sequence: CASSPPANSYEQYF. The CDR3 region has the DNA TGTGCCAGCTCACCACCGGCCAACTCCTACGAGCAGTACTTC.

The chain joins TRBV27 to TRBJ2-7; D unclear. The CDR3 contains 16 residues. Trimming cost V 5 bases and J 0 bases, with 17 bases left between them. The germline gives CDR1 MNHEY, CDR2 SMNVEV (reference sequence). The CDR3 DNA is TGTGCCAGCAGTGAAGACGCAGACGGAATCTCCTACGAGCAGTACTTC. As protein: CASSEDADGISYEQYF.

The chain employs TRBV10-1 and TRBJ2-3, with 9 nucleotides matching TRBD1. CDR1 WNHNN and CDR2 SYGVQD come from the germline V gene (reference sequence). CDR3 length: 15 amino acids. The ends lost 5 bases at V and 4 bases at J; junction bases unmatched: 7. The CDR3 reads CASSSGQGMSDTQYF. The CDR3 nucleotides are TGCGCCAGCAGTTCGGGACAGGGAATGTCAGATACGCAGTATTTT.

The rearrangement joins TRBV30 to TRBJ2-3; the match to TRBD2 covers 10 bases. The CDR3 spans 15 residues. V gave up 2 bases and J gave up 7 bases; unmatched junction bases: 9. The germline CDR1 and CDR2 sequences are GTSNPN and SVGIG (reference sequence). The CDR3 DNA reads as TGTGCCTGGAGTCCTCAGCGGGAGGGCCGATATACGCAGTATTTT. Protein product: CAWSPQREGRYTQYF.

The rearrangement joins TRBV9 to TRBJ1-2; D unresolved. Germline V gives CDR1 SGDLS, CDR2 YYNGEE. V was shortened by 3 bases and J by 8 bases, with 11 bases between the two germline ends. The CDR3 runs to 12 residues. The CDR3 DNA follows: TGTGCCAGCAGCGCCCAAAAGGAGGGCTACACCTTC. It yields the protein CASSAQKEGYTF.

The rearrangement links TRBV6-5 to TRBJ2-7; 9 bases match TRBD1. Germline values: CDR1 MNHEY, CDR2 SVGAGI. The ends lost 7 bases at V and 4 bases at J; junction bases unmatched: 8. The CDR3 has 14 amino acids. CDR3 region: CASNTPGTGYEQYF. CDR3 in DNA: TGTGCCAGCAATACCCCCGGGACAGGGTACGAGCAGTACTTC.

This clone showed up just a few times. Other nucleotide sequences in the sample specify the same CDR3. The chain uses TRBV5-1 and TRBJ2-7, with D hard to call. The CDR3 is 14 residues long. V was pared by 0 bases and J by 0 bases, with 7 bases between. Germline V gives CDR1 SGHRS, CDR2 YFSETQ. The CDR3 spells CASSLVGSSYEQYF. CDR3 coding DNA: TGCGCCAGCAGCTTGGTCGGATCCTCCTACGAGCAGTACTTC.

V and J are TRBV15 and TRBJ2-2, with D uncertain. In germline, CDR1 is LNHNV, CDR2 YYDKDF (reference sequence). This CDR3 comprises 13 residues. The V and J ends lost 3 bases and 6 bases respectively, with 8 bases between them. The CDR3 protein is CATSRERSGELFF. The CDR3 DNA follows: TGTGCCACCAGCAGGGAACGCTCCGGGGAGCTGTTTTTT.

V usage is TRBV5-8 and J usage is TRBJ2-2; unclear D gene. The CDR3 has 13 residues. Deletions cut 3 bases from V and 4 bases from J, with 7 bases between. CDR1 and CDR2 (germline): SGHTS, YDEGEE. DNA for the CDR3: TGTGCCAGCAGCTCGGATAGCACCGGGGAGCTGTTTTTT. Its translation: CASSSDSTGELFF. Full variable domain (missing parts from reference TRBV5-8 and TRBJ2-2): EAGVTQSPTHLIKTRGQQATLRCSPISGHTSVYWYQQALGLGLQFLLWYDEGEERNRGNFPPRFSGRQFPNYSSELNVNALELEDSALYLCASSSDSTGELFFGEGSRLTVL.

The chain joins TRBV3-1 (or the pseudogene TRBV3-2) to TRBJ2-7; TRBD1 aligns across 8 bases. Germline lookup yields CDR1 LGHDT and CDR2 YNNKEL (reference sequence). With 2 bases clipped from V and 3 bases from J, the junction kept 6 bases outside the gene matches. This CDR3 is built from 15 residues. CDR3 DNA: TGTGCCAGCAGCCAATCGGGACAGGCTGTCTACGAGCAGTACTTC. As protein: CASSQSGQAVYEQYF.

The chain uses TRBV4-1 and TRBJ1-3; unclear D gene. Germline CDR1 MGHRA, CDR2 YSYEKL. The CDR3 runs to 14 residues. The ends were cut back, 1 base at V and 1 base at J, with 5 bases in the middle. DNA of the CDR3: TGCGCCAGCAGCCAAGGAGTATCTGGAAACACCATATATTTT. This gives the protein CASSQGVSGNTIYF.

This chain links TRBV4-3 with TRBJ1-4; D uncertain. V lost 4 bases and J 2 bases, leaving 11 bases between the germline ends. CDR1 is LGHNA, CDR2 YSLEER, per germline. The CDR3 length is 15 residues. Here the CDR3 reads CASSPAGSTNEKLFF. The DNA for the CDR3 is TGCGCCAGCAGCCCCGCCGGTTCGACTAATGAAAAACTGTTTTTT.

The CDR3 coding sequence is TGTGCCAGCAGTTACTCGGGAAGGCAGGGCCAGGGAGCTTTCTTT. Protein product: CASSYSGRQGQGAFF. The chain combines TRBV6-6 with TRBJ1-1; D might be TRBD1 (5 bases). Trimming removed 0 bases from V and 10 bases from J, with 18 bases in between. This CDR3 is 15 amino acids long. CDR1 is MNHNY, CDR2 SVGAGI, per germline (reference sequence).

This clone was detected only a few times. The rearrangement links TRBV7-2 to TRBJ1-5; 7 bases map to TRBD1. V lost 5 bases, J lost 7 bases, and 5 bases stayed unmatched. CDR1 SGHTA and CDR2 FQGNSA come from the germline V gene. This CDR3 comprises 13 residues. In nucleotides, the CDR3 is TGTGCCAGCAGCAGGGGGCGGGAGCAGCCCCAGCATTTT. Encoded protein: CASSRGREQPQHF.

Here the CDR3 DNA reads TGTGCCAGCAGCTTCCGGACAGCTACCAATGAAAAACTGTTTTTT. Protein product: CASSFRTATNEKLFF. The V and J genes are TRBV5-5 and TRBJ1-4; maybe TRBD1 (6 bases). The CDR3 contains 15 residues. Germline CDR1 is SGHKS and CDR2 is YYEKEE (reference sequence). V was shortened by 2 bases and J by 5 bases, with 13 bases between the two germline ends.

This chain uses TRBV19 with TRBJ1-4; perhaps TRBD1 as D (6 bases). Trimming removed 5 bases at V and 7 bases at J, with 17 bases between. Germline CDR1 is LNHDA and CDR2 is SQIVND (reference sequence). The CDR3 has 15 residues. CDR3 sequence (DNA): TGTGCCAGTAGTCCTCGACAGGCATCGGGTGAAAAACTGTTTTTT. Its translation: CASSPRQASGEKLFF.

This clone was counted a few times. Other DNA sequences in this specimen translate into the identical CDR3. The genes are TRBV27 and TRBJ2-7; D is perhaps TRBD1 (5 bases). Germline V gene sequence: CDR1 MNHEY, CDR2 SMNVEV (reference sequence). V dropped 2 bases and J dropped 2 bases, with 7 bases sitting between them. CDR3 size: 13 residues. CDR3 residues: CASSLRGPYEQYF. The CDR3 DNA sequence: TGTGCCAGCAGTTTAAGGGGCCCCTACGAGCAGTACTTC.

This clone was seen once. CDR3 in DNA: TGTGCCAGTAGTAAGGACCTTCTCCCGAATGAGCAGTTCTTC. Translating gives CASSKDLLPNEQFF. The chain combines TRBV19 with TRBJ2-1; D remains ambiguous. Per the germline V gene, CDR1 is LNHDA and CDR2 is SQIVND (reference sequence). The CDR3 covers 14 residues. The germline V and J ends were trimmed by 4 bases and 7 bases, with 14 bases remaining between them.

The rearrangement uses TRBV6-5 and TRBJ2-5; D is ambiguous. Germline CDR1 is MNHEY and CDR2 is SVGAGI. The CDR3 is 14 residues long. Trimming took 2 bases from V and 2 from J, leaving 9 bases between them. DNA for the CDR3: TGTGCCAGCAGTTACATGGCAGCTCAAGAGACCCAGTACTTC. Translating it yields CASSYMAAQETQYF.

CDR3 DNA sequence: TGTGCCAGCAGTGAAGAGAGGGGAGCTCGAAACACCATATATTTT. This sequence encodes CASSEERGARNTIYF. The chain links TRBV2 to TRBJ1-3, with D perhaps matching TRBD1 (5 bases). This CDR3 is 15 amino acids long. Trimming removed 1 base from V and 5 bases from J, with 12 bases in between. Germline lookup yields CDR1 SNHLY and CDR2 FYNNEI.

CDR3 region: CATRRESTDTQYF. For the CDR3, the DNA is TGTGCCACCAGGAGGGAGAGCACAGATACGCAGTATTTT. This rearrangement joins TRBV15 to TRBJ2-3; TRBD2 might be the D (5 bases). Germline V gene lookup returns CDR1 LNHNV and CDR2 YYDKDF (reference sequence). Trimming removed 6 bases from V and 0 bases from J, with 7 bases in between. The CDR3 is 13 amino acids.

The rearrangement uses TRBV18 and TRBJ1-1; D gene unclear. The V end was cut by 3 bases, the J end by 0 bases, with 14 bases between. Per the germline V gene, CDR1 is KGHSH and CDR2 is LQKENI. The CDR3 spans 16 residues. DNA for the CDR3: TGTGCCAGCTCACCCGCCGGGAGTCCCTTGAACACTGAAGCTTTCTTT. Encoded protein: CASSPAGSPLNTEAFF.